This T cell receptor beta chain was identified in a study of cytomegalovirus exposure and HLA in healthy donors. The study, taken as a whole, reports: Other equally common chains were less clonally expanded than HLA-associated TCR beta chains, a later analysis showed.

The CDR3 consists of 17 residues. V was shortened by 2 bases and J by 0 bases, with 14 bases between the two germline ends. CDR1 and CDR2 from the germline V gene are LNHDA and SQIVND (reference sequence). It was with 60 Vbeta and 13 Jbeta primers that the PCR ran. Libraries were prepared by immunoSEQ multiplex PCR; TCRdb keeps only in-frame clonotypes and omits some of them. The table records around 200,000 clones, approximately 79% of them present only once. Concerning this clone: Its specificity is unknown.

Source material: PBMCs. The chain combines TRBV19 with TRBJ1-5, with D tentatively TRBD1 (6 bases). The receptor comes from a man younger than 30 in good health and CMV-seronegative. The CDR3 DNA is TGTGCCAGTAGTATACCGGACAGTGATTATAGCAATCAGCCCCAGCATTTT. It yields the protein CASSIPDSDYSNQPQHF.